This T cell receptor beta chain was captured in a study of T-cell reconstitution after alpha-beta-depleted transplantation in children. Whole-study findings and limits: Newly made T cells mostly supplied T-cell counts and diversity one year after transplant. Surviving recipient T cells and thymic progenitors underlay high day-60 TCRbeta diversity in some patients.

The length of the CDR3 is 14 residues. Germline loops: CDR1 SGHRS, CDR2 YFSETQ. V was shortened by 4 bases and J by 6 bases, with 13 bases between the two germline ends. It was with unique molecular identifiers that the TCRbeta library was prepared. TCRdb fed the PCR reads into MiXCR, producing one record per CDR3 protein. Here the sample spans approximately 200,000 distinct CDR3 sequences, just under 6.5% being singletons. This clonotype was recorded at least ten times. Its specificity is unknown. Sequences were derived from PBMCs, sampled before TCRalphabeta/CD19-depleted stem cell transplant. This TCR was sampled from a girl under three years old with combined immunodeficiency, due to receive a stem cell transplant. The chain employs TRBV5-1 and TRBJ2-2; D tentatively fits TRBD1 or TRBD2 (5 bases each). DNA for the CDR3: TGCGCCAGCAGCGTGGGGACCAACGCCGGGGAGCTGTTTTTT. It is translated as CASSVGTNAGELFF.